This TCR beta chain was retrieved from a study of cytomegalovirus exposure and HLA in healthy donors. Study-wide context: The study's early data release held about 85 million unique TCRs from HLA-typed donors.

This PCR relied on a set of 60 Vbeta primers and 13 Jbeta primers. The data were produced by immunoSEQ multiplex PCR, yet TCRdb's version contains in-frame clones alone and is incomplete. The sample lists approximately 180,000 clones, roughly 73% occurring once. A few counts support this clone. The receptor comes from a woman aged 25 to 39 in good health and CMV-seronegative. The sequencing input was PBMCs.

DNA for the CDR3: TGTGCCAGCAGCCAGTCACAGGTAGACGGCTACGAGCAGTACTTC. Protein: CASSQSQVDGYEQYF. The chain recombines TRBV4-2 with TRBJ2-5; D perhaps matches TRBD1 (5 bases). The end of the DNA fits TRBJ2-7 better, so the J call may be wrong. Germline V gene data show CDR1 as LGHNA and CDR2 as YNFKEQ. The CDR3 length is 15 residues.